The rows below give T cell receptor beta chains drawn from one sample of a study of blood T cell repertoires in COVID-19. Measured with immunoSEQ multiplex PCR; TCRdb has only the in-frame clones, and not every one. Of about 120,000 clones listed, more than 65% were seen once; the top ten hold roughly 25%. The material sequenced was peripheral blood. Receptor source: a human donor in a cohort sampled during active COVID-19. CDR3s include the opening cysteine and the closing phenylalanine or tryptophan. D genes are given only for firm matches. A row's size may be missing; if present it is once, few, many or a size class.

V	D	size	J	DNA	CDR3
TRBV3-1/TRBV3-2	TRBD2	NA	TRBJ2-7	TGTGCCAGCAGCCCAACCTTAGCGGGAGCACAGTACTTC	CASSPTLAGAQYF
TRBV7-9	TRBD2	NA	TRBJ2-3	TGTGCCAGCAGCCCAGCGGGGATAGATACGCAGTATTTT	CASSPAGIDTQYF
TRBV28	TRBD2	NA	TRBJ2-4	TGTGCCAGCAGTTCATTCCAGCGGGGGACAAACATTCAGTACTTC	CASSSFQRGTNIQYF
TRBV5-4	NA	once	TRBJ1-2	TGTGCCAGCAGCTCGCCAGGGATATCTGGCTACACCTTC	CASSSPGISGYTF
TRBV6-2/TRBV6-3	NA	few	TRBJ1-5	TGTGCCAGCAGTTACTATCTTCAGCCCCAGCATTTT	CASSYYLQPQHF
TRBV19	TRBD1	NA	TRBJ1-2	TGTGCCAGTAGTATAGAGACGACAGGGGAAAAGGATGGATGGAACTATGGCTACACCTTC	CASSIETTGEKDGWNYGYTF
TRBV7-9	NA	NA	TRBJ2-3	TGTGCCAGCAGCGCCAGGGCTAGCACAGATACGCAGTATTTT	CASSARASTDTQYF
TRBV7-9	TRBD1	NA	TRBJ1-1	TGTGCCAGCAGCTCGAACAGGGGGTCCGATACTGAAGCTTTCTTT	CASSSNRGSDTEAFF
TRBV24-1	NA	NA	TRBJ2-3	TGTGCCACCAGTGATCGAGCAGATACGCAGTATTTT	CATSDRADTQYF
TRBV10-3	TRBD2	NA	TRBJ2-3	TGTGCCATCACCAGCGGGGCCACAGATACGCAGTATTTT	CAITSGATDTQYF
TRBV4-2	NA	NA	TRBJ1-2	TGTGCCAGCGGCCCACTTGGGGAGTTGACGAATTATGGCTACACCTTC	CASGPLGELTNYGYTF
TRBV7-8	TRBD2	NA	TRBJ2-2	TGTGCCAGCAGCAGACTAGCGGGTCAATCCACCGGGGAGCTGTTTTTT	CASSRLAGQSTGELFF
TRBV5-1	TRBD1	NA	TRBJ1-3	TGCGCCAGCAGCTCACAGGGGGCAAAAGGAAACACCATATATTTT	CASSSQGAKGNTIYF